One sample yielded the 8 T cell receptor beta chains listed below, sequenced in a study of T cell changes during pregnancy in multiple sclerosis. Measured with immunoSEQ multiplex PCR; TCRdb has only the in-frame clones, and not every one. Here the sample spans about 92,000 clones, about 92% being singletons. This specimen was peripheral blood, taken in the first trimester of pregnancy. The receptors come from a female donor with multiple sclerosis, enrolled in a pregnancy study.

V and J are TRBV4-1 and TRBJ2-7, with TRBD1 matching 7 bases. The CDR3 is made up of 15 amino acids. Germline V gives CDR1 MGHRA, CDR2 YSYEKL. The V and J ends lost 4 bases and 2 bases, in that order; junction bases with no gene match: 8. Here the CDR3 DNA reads TGCGCCAGCAGCCTAAGGACAGGCCCTCCCTACGAGCAGTACTTC. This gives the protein CASSLRTGPPYEQYF.

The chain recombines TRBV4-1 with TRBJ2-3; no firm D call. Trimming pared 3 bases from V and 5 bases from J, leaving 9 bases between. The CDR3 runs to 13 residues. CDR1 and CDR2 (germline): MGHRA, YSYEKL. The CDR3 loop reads CASSHPPGDTQYF. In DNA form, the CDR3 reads TGCGCCAGCAGCCACCCCCCCGGAGATACGCAGTATTTT.

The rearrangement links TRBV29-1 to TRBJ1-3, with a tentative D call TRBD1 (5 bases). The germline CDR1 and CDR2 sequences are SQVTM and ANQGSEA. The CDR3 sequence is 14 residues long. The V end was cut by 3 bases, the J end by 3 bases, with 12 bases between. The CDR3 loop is CSVEVPGDGNTIYF. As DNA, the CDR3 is TGCAGCGTTGAGGTTCCGGGGGATGGAAACACCATATATTTT.

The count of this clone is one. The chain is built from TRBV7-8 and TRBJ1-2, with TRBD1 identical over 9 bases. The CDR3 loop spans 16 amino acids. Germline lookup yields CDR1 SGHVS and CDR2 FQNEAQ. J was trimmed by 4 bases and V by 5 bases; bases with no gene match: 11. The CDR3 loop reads CASSHSILDRGYGYTF. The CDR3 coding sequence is TGTGCCAGCAGCCATTCGATCTTGGACAGGGGCTATGGCTACACCTTC.

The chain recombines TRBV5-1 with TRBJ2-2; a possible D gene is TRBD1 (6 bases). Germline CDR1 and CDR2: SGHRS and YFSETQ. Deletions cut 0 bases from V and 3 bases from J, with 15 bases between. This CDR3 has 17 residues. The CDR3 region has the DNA TGCGCCAGCAGCTTGGCACCCCCAGGGGCGGACACCGGGGAGCTGTTTTTT. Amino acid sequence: CASSLAPPGADTGELFF.

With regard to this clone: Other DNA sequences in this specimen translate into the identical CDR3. The CDR3 is CASTNADRVRGNTEAFF. The CDR3 nucleotides are TGTGCCAGCACAAACGCGGACAGGGTAAGGGGGAACACTGAAGCTTTCTTT. The chain uses TRBV11-3 and TRBJ1-1, with TRBD1 matching 8 bases. V gave up 7 bases and J gave up 1 base; unmatched junction bases: 14. The CDR3 loop spans 17 amino acids. CDR1 is SGHNT, CDR2 YENEEA, per germline.

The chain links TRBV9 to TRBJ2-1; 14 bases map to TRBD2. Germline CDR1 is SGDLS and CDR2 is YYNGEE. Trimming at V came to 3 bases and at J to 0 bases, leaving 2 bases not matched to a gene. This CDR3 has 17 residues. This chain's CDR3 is CASSGGTSGSSYNEQFF. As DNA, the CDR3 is TGTGCCAGCAGCGGAGGGACTAGCGGGAGCTCCTACAATGAGCAGTTCTTC.

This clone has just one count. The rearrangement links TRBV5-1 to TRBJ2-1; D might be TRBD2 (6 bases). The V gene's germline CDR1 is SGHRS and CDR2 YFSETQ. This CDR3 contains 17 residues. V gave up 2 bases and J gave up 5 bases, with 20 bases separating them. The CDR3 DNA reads TGCGCCAGCAGCTTAGGAGGGGCTACGACTTTAAACAATGAGCAGTTCTTC. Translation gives CASSLGGATTLNNEQFF.